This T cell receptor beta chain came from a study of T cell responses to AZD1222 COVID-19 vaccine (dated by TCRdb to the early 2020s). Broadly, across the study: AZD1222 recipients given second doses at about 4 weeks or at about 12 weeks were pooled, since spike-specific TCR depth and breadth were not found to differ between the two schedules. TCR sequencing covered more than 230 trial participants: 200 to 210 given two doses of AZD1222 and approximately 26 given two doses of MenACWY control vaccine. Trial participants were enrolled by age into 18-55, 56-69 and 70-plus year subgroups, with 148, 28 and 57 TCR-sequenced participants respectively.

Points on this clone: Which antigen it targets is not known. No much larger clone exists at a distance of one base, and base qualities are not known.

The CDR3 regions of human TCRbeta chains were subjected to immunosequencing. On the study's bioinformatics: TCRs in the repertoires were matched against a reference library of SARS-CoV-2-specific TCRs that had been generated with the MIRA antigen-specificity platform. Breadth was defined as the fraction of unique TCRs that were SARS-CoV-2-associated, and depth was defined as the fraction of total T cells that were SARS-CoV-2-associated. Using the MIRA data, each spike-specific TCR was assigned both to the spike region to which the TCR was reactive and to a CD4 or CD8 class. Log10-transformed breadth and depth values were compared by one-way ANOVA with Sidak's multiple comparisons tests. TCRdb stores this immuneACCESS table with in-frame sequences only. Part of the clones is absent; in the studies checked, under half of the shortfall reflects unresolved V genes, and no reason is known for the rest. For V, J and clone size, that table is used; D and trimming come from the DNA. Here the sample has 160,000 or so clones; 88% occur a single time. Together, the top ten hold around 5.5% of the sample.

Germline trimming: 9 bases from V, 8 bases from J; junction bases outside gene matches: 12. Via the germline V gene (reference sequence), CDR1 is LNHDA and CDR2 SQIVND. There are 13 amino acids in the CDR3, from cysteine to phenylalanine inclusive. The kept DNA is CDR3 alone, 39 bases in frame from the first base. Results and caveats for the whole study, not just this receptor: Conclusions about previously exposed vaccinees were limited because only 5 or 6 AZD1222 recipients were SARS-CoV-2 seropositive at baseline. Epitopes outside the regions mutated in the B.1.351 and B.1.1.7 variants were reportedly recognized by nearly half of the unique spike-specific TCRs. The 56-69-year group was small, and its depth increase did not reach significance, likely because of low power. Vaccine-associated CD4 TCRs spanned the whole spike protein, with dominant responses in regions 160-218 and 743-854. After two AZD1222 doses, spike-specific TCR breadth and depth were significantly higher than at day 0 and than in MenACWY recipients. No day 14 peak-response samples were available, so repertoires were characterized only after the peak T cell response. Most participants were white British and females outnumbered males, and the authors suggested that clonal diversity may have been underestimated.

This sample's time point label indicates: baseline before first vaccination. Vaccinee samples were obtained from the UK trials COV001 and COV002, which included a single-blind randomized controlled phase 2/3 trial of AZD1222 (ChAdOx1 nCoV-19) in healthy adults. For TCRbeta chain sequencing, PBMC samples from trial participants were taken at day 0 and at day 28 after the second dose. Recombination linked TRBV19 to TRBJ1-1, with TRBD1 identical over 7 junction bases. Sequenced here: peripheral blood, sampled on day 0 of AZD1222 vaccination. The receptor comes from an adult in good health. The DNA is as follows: TGTGCCAGCCTAGCGCGACAGGGACCCGAAGCTTTCTTT. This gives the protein CASLARQGPEAFF.